The next 13 T cell receptor beta chains were all read from a single sample in a study of response to subunit inactivated influenza vaccine. A single record per CDR3 protein comes from TCRdb applying MiXCR to the RT-PCR reads. This table has under 950,000 distinct CDR3 sequences, 20% to 25% appearing once. Sequenced here: PBMCs from blood, sampled about 5 days after vaccination. The receptors come from a man aged 45-65 years who received an inactivated influenza vaccine.

This clonotype was detected a few times. The rearrangement uses TRBV12-3 or TRBV12-4 and TRBJ2-7; D call uncertain. V dropped 5 bases and J dropped 2 bases, with 16 bases sitting between them. The CDR3 sequence is 15 residues long. The CDR3 spells CASSLGPRRAYEQYF. For the CDR3, the DNA is TGTGCCAGCAGTCTCGGACCCCGTAGGGCCTACGAGCAGTACTTC.

This clonotype was counted between two and nine times. The rearrangement joins TRBV6-1 to TRBJ1-1; no firm D call. The CDR3 is 13 amino acids. The germline gives CDR1 MNHNS, CDR2 SASEGT. With 6 bases removed from V and 0 bases from J, the gap between germline ends came to 8 bases. CDR3 in DNA: TGTGCCAGCAGGCGGAGAATGAACACTGAAGCTTTCTTT. This codes for CASRRRMNTEAFF.

This sequence joins TRBV10-3 and TRBJ1-1, with D hard to call. Trimming stripped 4 bases from V and 0 bases from J, with 9 bases between. The length of the CDR3 is 14 residues. CDR1 ENHRY and CDR2 SYGVKD come from the germline V gene. The CDR3 here is CAISGGKMNTEAFF. CDR3 nucleotides: TGTGCCATCAGTGGAGGGAAAATGAACACTGAAGCTTTCTTT.

This clonotype appeared once. The gene calls are TRBV4-2 and TRBJ2-5, with 13 bases lining up with TRBD2. CDR1 LGHNA and CDR2 YNFKEQ come from the germline V gene. The V segment lost 0 bases and the J segment 5 bases; nucleotides outside the gene matches: 3. The CDR3 has 16 residues. CDR3 in amino acids: CASSQDTSGGAETQYF. The DNA for the CDR3 is TGTGCCAGCAGCCAAGATACTAGCGGGGGGGCCGAGACCCAGTACTTC.

V gene TRBV3-1 combines with J gene TRBJ1-2, with no clear D. V lost 2 bases to trimming and J lost 7 bases, with 8 bases between them. The CDR3 length is 12 residues. CDR1 and CDR2 (germline): LGHDT, YNNKEL (reference sequence). In nucleotides, the CDR3 is TGTGCCAGCAGCCAACAAGGGTTTGGCTACACCTTC. Translated: CASSQQGFGYTF.

This clonotype was counted a few times. The V call is TRBV6-4, the J call TRBJ2-3, with D tentatively TRBD1 or TRBD2 (6 bases each). The germline V gene has CDR1 MRHNA and CDR2 SNTAGT. The CDR3 contains 15 residues. V was shortened by 3 bases and J by 4 bases, with 14 bases between the two germline ends. The CDR3 nucleotides are TGTGCCAGCAGTGAAAGGGGGGCTAGCCCAGATACGCAGTATTTT. Protein: CASSERGASPDTQYF.

This rearrangement joins TRBV7-3 to TRBJ2-3; TRBD2 matches 13 bases. Germline V CDR1 and CDR2: SGHTA, FQGTGA. The CDR3 spans 20 residues. J gave up 2 bases and V 0 bases, and 11 bases lay outside the gene matches. CDR3: CASSLTRLAGGRRYTDTQYF. The CDR3 region has the DNA TGTGCCAGCAGCTTAACCCGACTAGCGGGAGGACGCCGATACACAGATACGCAGTATTTT.

The V and J genes are TRBV7-9 and TRBJ2-1; TRBD2 might be the D (6 bases). Trimming cost V 5 bases and J 0 bases, with 17 bases left between them. CDR1 SEHNR and CDR2 FQNEAQ come from the germline V gene (reference sequence). This CDR3 is 17 amino acids long. The CDR3 loop is CASSVNPGSNSYNEQFF. The CDR3 DNA sequence: TGTGCCAGCAGCGTAAACCCCGGGAGCAACTCCTACAATGAGCAGTTCTTC.

The rearrangement uses TRBV5-4 and TRBJ2-5, with 8 bases fitting TRBD1. Per the germline V gene, CDR1 is SGHNT and CDR2 is YYREEE (reference sequence). There are 14 residues in the CDR3. J was trimmed by 3 bases and V by 5 bases; bases with no gene match: 6. DNA of the CDR3: TGTGCCAGCAGTCCAGGGGGCGGGAAAGAGACCCAGTACTTC. Encoded protein: CASSPGGGKETQYF.

The chain employs TRBV20-1 and TRBJ2-7; D remains ambiguous. V was trimmed by 0 bases and J by 0 bases, leaving 9 bases between them. Germline V gene data show CDR1 as DFQATT and CDR2 as SNEGSKA (reference sequence). This CDR3 region has 14 residues. DNA of the CDR3: TGCAGTGCTAGAGATCTTTTAGTCTCCTACGAGCAGTACTTC. Its translation: CSARDLLVSYEQYF.

V is TRBV7-2 and J is TRBJ2-7; 9 nucleotides line up with TRBD2. The CDR3 runs 14 residues. The V gene's germline CDR1 is SGHTA and CDR2 FQGNSA. With V trimmed by 4 bases and J by 3 bases, 4 bases remained unmatched. The CDR3 nucleotides are TGTGCCAGCAGCTATATTAGCGGGAGCTACGAGCAGTACTTC. Amino acids: CASSYISGSYEQYF. Filled out from reference TRBV7-2 and TRBJ2-7, the complete variable domain reads GAGVSQSPSNKVTEKGKDVELRCDPISGHTALYWYRQSLGQGLEFLIYFQGNSAPDKSGLPSDRFSAERTGGSVSTLTIQRTQQEDSAVYLCASSYISGSYEQYFGPGTRLTVT.

The CDR3 DNA sequence: TGTGCCAGCAGCTTCCTAGGAAAGGGGTCCTACGAGCAGTACTTC. Translation: CASSFLGKGSYEQYF. J is TRBJ2-7 and V is TRBV5-6, with a possible D match to TRBD1 (5 bases). The CDR3 loop spans 15 amino acids. In germline, CDR1 is SGHDT, CDR2 YYEEEE. The V and J ends lost 2 bases and 1 base respectively, with 13 bases between them.

This chain links TRBV6-1 with TRBJ2-2, with TRBD2 matching 8 bases. Germline CDR1 reads MNHNS; CDR2 reads SASEGT. CDR3 length: 17 amino acids. V was clipped by 5 bases and J by 3 bases; unmatched bases: 11. CDR3 in amino acids: CASSRGVAGTYTGELFF. CDR3 nucleotides: TGTGCCAGCAGTCGCGGGGTAGCGGGGACTTACACCGGGGAGCTGTTTTTT.